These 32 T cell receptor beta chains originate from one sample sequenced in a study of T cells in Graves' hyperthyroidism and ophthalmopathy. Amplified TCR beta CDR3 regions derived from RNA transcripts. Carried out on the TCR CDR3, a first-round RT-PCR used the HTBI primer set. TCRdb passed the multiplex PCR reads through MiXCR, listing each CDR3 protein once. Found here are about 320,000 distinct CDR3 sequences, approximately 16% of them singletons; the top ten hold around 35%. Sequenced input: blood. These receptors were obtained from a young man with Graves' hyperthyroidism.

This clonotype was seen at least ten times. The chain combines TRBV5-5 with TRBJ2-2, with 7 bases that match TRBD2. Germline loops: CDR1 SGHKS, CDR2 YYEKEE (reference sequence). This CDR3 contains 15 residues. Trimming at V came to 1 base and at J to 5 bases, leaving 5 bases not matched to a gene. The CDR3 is CASSLFGGRTGELFF. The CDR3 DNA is TGTGCCAGCAGCTTGTTCGGGGGGAGAACCGGGGAGCTGTTTTTT. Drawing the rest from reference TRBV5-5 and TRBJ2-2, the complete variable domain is DAGVTQSPTHLIKTRGQQVTLRCSPISGHKSVSWYQQVLGQGPQFIFQYYEKEERGRGNFPDRFSARQFPNYSSELNVNALLLGDSALYLCASSLFGGRTGELFFGEGSRLTVL.

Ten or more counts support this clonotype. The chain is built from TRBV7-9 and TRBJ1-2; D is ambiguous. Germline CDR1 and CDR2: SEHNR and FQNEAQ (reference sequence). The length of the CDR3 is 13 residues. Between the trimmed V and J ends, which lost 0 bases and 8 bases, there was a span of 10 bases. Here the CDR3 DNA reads TGTGCCAGCAGCTTAGCGGCCGGCGGAGGCTACACCTTC. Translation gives CASSLAAGGGYTF.

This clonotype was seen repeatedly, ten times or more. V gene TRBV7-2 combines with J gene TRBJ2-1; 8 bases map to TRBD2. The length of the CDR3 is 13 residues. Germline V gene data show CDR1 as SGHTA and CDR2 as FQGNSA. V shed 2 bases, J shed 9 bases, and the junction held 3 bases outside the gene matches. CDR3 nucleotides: TGTGCCAGCAGCTTAAGCGGGAGAAGTGAGCAGTTCTTC. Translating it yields CASSLSGRSEQFF.

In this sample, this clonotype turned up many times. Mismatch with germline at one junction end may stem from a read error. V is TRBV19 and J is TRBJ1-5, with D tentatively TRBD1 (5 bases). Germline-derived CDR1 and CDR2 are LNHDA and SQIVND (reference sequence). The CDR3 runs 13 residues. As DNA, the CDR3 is TGTGCCAGTAGTATACCGGGGGATCAGCGCCAGCATTTT. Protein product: CASSIPGDQRQHF.

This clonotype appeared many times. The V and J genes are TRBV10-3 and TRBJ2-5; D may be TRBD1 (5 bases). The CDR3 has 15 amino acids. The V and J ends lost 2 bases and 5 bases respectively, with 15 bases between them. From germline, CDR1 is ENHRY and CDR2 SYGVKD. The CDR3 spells CAISERTTTGETQYF. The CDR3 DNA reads TGTGCCATCAGTGAGAGGACAACCACCGGGGAGACCCAGTACTTC.

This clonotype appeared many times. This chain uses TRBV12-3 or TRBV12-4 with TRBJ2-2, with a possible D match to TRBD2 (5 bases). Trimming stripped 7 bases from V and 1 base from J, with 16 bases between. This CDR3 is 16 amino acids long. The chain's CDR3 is CASTPPGLGNTGELFF. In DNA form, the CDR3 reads TGTGCCAGCACCCCACCGGGGTTGGGGAACACCGGGGAGCTGTTTTTT.

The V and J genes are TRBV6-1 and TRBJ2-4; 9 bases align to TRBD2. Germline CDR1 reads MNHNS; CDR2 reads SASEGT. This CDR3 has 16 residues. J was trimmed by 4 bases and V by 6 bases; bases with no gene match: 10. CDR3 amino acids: CASSPTSGQIKNIQYF. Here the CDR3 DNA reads TGTGCCAGCAGCCCCACTAGCGGGCAAATTAAAAACATTCAGTACTTC.

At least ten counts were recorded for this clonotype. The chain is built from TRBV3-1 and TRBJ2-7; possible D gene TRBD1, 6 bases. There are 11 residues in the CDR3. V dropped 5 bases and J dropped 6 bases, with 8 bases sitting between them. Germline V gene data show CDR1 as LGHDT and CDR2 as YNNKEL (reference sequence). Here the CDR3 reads CASSKGGEQYF. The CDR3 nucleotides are TGTGCCAGCAGCAAAGGGGGCGAGCAGTACTTC.

The chain's CDR3 is CASTPGSSGNTIYF. The CDR3, as DNA: TGTGCCAGTACCCCAGGGAGCTCTGGAAACACCATATATTTT. The chain couples TRBV19 to TRBJ1-3; tentative D call: TRBD1 (5 bases). CDR3 length equals 14 residues. The V gene's germline CDR1 is LNHDA and CDR2 SQIVND (reference sequence). V gave up 7 bases and J gave up 0 bases, with 10 bases separating them. The variable domain in full, with the rest retrieved from reference TRBV19 and TRBJ1-3, is DGGITQSPKYLFRKEGQNVTLSCEQNLNHDAMYWYRQDPGQGLRLIYYSQIVNDFQKGDIAEGYSVSREKKESFPLTVTSAQKNPTAFYLCASTPGSSGNTIYFGEGSWLTVV.

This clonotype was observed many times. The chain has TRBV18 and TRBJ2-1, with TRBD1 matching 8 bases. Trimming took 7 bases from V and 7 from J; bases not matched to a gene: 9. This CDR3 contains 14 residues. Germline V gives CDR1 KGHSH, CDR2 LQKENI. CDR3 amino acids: CASLSDRAQNEQFF. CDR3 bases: TGTGCCAGCTTATCGGACAGGGCCCAGAATGAGCAGTTCTTC.

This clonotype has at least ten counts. CDR3 coding DNA: TGCAGTGCGGCTGCCGGGGGAGTCTCCGAGCAGTACTTC. Its translation: CSAAAGGVSEQYF. The chain uses TRBV20-1 and TRBJ2-7; possible D gene TRBD2, 6 bases. V was shortened by 6 bases and J by 6 bases, with 18 bases between the two germline ends. The V gene's germline CDR1 is DFQATT and CDR2 SNEGSKA (reference sequence). The CDR3 covers 13 residues.

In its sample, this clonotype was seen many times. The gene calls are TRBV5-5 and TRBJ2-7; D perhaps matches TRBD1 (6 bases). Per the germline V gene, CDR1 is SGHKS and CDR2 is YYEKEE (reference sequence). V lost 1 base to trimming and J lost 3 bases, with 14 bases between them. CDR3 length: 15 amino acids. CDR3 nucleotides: TGTGCCAGCAGCTTGTCGGGGACAACTTACTACGAGCAGTACTTC. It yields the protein CASSLSGTTYYEQYF. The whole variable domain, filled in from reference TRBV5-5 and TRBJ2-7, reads DAGVTQSPTHLIKTRGQQVTLRCSPISGHKSVSWYQQVLGQGPQFIFQYYEKEERGRGNFPDRFSARQFPNYSSELNVNALLLGDSALYLCASSLSGTTYYEQYFGPGTRLTVT.

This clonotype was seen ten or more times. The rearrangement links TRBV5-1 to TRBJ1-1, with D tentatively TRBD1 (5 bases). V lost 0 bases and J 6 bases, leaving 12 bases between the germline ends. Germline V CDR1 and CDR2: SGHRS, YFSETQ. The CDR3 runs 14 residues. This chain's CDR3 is CASSLGTQGAEAFF. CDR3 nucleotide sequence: TGCGCCAGCAGCTTGGGGACACAAGGCGCTGAAGCTTTCTTT.

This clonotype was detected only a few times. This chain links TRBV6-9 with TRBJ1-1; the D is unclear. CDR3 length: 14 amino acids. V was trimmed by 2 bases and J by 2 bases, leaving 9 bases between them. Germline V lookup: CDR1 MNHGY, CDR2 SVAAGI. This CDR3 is CASSYGPLNTEAFF. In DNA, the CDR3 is TGTGCCAGCAGTTATGGTCCTCTAAACACTGAAGCTTTCTTT.

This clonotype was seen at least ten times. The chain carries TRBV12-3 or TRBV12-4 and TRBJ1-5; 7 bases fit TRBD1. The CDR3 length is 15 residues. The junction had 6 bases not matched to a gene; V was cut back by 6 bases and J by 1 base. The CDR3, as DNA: TGTGCCAGCAGGAATGGACAGGAGAGCAATCAGCCCCAGCATTTT. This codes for CASRNGQESNQPQHF.

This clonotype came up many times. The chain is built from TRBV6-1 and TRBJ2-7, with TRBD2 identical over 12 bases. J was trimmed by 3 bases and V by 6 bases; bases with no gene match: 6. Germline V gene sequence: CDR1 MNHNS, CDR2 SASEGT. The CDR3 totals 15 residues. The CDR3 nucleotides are TGTGCCAGCAGAGAAAGGACTAGCGGGAACTACGAGCAGTACTTC. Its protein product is CASRERTSGNYEQYF.

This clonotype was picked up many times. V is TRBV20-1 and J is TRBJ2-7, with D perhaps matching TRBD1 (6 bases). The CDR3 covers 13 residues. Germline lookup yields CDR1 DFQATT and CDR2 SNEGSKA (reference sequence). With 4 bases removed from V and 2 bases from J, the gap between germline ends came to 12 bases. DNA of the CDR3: TGCAGTGCTAAACGACAGGAACCCTACGAGCAGTACTTC. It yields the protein CSAKRQEPYEQYF.

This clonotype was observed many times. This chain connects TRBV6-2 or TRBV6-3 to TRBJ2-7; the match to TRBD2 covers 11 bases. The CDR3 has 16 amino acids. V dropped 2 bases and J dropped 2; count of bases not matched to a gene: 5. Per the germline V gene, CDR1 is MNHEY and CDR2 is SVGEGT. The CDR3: CASSYPRLAGTYEQYF. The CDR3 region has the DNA TGTGCCAGCAGTTACCCCAGACTAGCGGGGACCTACGAGCAGTACTTC.

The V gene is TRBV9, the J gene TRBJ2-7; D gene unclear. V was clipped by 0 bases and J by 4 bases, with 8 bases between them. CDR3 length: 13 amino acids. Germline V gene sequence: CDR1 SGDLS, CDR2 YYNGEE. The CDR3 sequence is CASSVDDEYEQYF. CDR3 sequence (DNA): TGTGCCAGCAGCGTAGATGACGAGTACGAGCAGTACTTC.

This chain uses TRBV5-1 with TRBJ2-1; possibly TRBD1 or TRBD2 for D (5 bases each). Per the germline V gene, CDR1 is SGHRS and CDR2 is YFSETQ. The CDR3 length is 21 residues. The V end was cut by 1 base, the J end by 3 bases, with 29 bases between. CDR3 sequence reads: CASSLSGLGHIRGRSYNEQFF. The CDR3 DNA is TGCGCCAGCAGCTTGTCGGGCCTGGGCCACATCCGGGGCAGGAGCTACAATGAGCAGTTCTTC.

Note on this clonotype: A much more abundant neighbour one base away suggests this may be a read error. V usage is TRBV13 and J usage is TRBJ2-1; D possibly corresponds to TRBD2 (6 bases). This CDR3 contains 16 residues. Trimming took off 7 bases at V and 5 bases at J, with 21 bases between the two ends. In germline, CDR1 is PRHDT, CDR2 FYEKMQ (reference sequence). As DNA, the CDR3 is TGTGCCAGCATAAGAGTTGGGGGGAAGTCCCACAATGAGCAGTTCTTC. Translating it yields CASIRVGGKSHNEQFF.

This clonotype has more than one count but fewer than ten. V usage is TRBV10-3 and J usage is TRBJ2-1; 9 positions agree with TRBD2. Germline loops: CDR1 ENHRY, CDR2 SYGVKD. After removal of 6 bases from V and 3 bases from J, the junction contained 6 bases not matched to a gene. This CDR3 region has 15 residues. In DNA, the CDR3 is TGTGCCATCAGACCTAGACTAGCGGACTACAATGAGCAGTTCTTC. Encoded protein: CAIRPRLADYNEQFF.

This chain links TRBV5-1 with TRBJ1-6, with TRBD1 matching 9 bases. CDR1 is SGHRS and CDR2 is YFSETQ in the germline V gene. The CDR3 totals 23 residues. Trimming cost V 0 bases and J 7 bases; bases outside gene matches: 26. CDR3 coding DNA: TGCGCCAGCAGCTTGGGCCTCGGTTATGGTGGGACAGGGCCCACCTCGCGGAATTCACCCCTCCACTTT. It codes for CASSLGLGYGGTGPTSRNSPLHF.

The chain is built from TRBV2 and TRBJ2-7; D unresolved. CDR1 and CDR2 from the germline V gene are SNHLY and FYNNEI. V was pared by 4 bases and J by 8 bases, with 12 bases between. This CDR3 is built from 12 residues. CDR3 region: CASSAFAIKQYF. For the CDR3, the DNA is TGTGCCAGCAGTGCTTTTGCGATCAAGCAGTACTTC.

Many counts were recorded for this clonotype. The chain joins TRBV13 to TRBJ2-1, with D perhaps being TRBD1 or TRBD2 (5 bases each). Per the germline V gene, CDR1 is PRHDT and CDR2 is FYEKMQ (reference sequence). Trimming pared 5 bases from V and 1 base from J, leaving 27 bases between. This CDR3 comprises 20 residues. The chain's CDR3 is CASSPSLGTLNPISYNEQFF. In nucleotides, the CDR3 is TGTGCCAGCAGCCCGAGTCTAGGGACCCTTAACCCGATATCCTACAATGAGCAGTTCTTC.

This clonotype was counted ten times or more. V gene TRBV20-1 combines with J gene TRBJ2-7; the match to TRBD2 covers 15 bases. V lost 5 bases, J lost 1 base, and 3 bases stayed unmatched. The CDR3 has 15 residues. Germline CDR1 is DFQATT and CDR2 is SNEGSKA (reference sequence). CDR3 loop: CSAPGLAGGSYEQYF. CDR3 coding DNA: TGCAGTGCTCCGGGACTAGCGGGAGGATCCTACGAGCAGTACTTC.

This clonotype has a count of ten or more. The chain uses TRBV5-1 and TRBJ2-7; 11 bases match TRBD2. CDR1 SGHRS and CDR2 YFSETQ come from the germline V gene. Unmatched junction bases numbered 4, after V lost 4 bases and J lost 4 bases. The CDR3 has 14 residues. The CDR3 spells CASSRTSGSYEQYF. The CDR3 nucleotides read TGCGCCAGCAGCAGAACTAGCGGGAGTTACGAGCAGTACTTC.

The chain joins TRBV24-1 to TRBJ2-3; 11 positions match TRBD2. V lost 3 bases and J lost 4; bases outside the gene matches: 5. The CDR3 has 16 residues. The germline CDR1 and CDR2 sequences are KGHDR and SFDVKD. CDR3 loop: CATSDQTSGRPDTQYF. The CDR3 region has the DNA TGTGCCACCAGTGATCAAACTAGCGGGAGACCAGATACGCAGTATTTT.

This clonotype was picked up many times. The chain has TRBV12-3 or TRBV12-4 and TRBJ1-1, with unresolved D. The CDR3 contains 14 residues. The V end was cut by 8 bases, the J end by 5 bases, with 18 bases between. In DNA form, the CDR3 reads TGTGCCAGCGTCATCGGCCTCGGGGTAACTGAAGCTTTCTTT. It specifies CASVIGLGVTEAFF.

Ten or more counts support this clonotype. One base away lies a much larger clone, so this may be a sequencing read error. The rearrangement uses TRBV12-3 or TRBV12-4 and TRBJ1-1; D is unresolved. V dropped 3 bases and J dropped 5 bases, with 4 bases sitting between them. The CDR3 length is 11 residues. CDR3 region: CASSFRTEAFF. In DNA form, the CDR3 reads TGTGCCAGCAGTTTTAGGACTGAAGCTTTCTTT.

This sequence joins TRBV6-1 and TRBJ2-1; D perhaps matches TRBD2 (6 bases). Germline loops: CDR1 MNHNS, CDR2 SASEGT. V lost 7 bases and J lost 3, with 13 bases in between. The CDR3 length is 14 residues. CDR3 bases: TGTGCCAGCACCCGGAGGGGAGTCTACAATGAGCAGTTCTTC. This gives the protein CASTRRGVYNEQFF.

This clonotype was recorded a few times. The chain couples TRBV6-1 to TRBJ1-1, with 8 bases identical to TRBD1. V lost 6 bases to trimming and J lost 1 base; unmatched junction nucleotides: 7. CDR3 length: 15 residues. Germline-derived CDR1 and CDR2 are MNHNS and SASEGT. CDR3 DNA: TGTGCCAGCAGCCTACCCGGGACAGGGAACACTGAAGCTTTCTTT. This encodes CASSLPGTGNTEAFF.